These 2 T cell receptor beta chains were all obtained from the same sample, sequenced in a study of cytomegalovirus exposure and HLA in healthy donors. PCR used 60 Vbeta primers and 13 Jbeta primers. Using immunoSEQ multiplex PCR, the repertoire was profiled, and TCRdb retains in-frame clones only, with some absent. Among fewer than 85,000 clones listed, roughly 72% were seen once. Material: PBMCs. Receptors originate from a woman aged 35 to 49 in good health and CMV-seropositive.

This rearrangement joins TRBV7-2 to TRBJ2-3; 7 nucleotides line up with TRBD2. This CDR3 is built from 17 residues. V lost 5 bases to trimming and J lost 3 bases; unmatched junction nucleotides: 14. The germline V gene has CDR1 SGHTA and CDR2 FQGNSA. In nucleotides, the CDR3 is TGTGCCAGCAGCCCCCCGGTAAGGGACGGGAGGACAGATACGCAGTATTTT. This codes for CASSPPVRDGRTDTQYF.

This clone was seen a handful of times. The chain uses TRBV5-1 and TRBJ1-2; the D gene is possibly TRBD1 (5 bases). Germline-derived CDR1 and CDR2 are SGHRS and YFSETQ. The V end lost 0 bases, the J end lost 1 base, and 16 bases lay between the germline ends. The length of the CDR3 is 17 residues. The CDR3 sequence: CASSLGTSQSLNYGYTF. The DNA of the CDR3 is TGCGCCAGCAGCTTGGGGACATCACAAAGCCTTAACTATGGCTACACCTTC.